Each of the 18 T cell receptor beta chains below was sequenced from the same sample in a study of neurological immune-mediated disorders. TCRdb passed the 5' RACE reads through MiXCR, listing each CDR3 protein once. The table lists 87,000 or so distinct CDR3 sequences, 3% to 4% of them singletons. The material sequenced was PBMCs. These TCRs come from a woman in her forties or fifties with multiple sclerosis.

This clonotype has a count of ten or more. The chain combines TRBV10-3 with TRBJ1-1, with D unresolved. Trimming removed 4 bases from V and 1 base from J, with 4 bases in between. The CDR3 is made up of 12 amino acids. Germline CDR1 and CDR2: ENHRY and SYGVKD. The CDR3 sequence: CAISVGNTEAFF. In DNA, the CDR3 is TGTGCCATCAGTGTAGGGAACACTGAAGCTTTCTTT.

The CDR3 loop reads CSAQGRNYEQYF. The CDR3 DNA follows: TGCAGTGCCCAGGGACGGAACTACGAGCAGTACTTC. The chain combines TRBV20-1 with TRBJ2-7, with D tentatively TRBD1 or TRBD2 (5 bases each). CDR3 size: 12 residues. Trimming took off 6 bases at V and 3 bases at J, with 12 bases between the two ends. Germline V gene sequence: CDR1 DFQATT, CDR2 SNEGSKA (reference sequence).

This clonotype was observed many times. The V call is TRBV20-1, the J call TRBJ1-1; 7 bases line up with TRBD1. Unmatched junction bases numbered 17, after V lost 6 bases and J lost 4 bases. CDR3 length: 16 residues. CDR1 is DFQATT, CDR2 SNEGSKA, per germline (reference sequence). Written as DNA, the CDR3 is TGCAGTGCGCAGGCCCACCAGTACAGGGGACGCACTGAAGCTTTCTTT. Residues: CSAQAHQYRGRTEAFF.

This clonotype was seen many times. The chain uses TRBV5-6 and TRBJ2-3, with D perhaps assigned TRBD1 or TRBD2 (6 bases each). The CDR3 loop spans 15 amino acids. V was cut by 0 bases and J by 2 bases, with 10 bases left in between. Looked up from germline, CDR1 is SGHDT and CDR2 is YYEEEE. The DNA of the CDR3 is TGTGCCAGCAGCTTGGAGGGGGGAAACACAGATACGCAGTATTTT. As protein: CASSLEGGNTDTQYF.

This clonotype counts as medium-sized. This chain joins TRBV20-1 and TRBJ1-5; 9 bases are a match to TRBD1. The germline gives CDR1 DFQATT, CDR2 SNEGSKA (reference sequence). V was pared by 3 bases and J by 7 bases, with 7 bases of the junction left unmatched. This CDR3 is 14 amino acids long. In DNA, the CDR3 is TGCAGTGCTAGTCACAGGGGGCGCGGACAGCCCCAGCATTTT. Translated: CSASHRGRGQPQHF.

This clonotype has at least ten counts. This chain links TRBV5-1 with TRBJ2-6, with D possibly being TRBD1 (7 bases). This CDR3 region has 17 residues. V gave up 0 bases and J gave up 0 bases, with 10 bases separating them. Germline assignment: CDR1 SGHRS and CDR2 YFSETQ. CDR3 residues: CASSLGGTDSGANVLTF. In DNA, the CDR3 is TGCGCCAGCAGCTTGGGCGGGACAGACTCTGGGGCCAACGTCCTGACTTTC. The variable domain in full, with the rest retrieved from reference TRBV5-1 and TRBJ2-6, is KAGVTQTPRYLIKTRGQQVTLSCSPISGHRSVSWYQQTPGQGLQFLFEYFSETQRNKGNFPGRFSGRQFSNSRSEMNVSTLELGDSALYLCASSLGGTDSGANVLTFGAGSRLTVL.

This clonotype was counted at least ten times. This chain joins TRBV11-2 and TRBJ2-7; D is unresolved. The CDR3 is 14 amino acids. Germline-derived CDR1 and CDR2 are SGHAT and FQNNGV. Trimming cost V 6 bases and J 7 bases, with 19 bases left between them. CDR3 DNA: TGTGCCAGCAGGTCTATTAGAAGAGGATATGAGCAGTACTTC. This gives the protein CASRSIRRGYEQYF.

This clonotype was observed many times. V usage is TRBV7-9 and J usage is TRBJ2-1, with 14 bases matching TRBD2. The germline V gene has CDR1 SEHNR and CDR2 FQNEAQ (reference sequence). The CDR3 consists of 16 residues. V lost 5 bases to trimming and J lost 7 bases; unmatched junction nucleotides: 7. Here the CDR3 DNA reads TGTGCCAGCAGCAAAGGGACTAGCGGGGGCGCAAATGAGCAGTTCTTC. Translation gives CASSKGTSGGANEQFF.

This clonotype came up many times. The V call is TRBV5-1, the J call TRBJ1-1; D unclear. The length of the CDR3 is 14 residues. Germline-derived CDR1 and CDR2 are SGHRS and YFSETQ. Trimming removed 1 base from V and 0 bases from J, with 7 bases in between. CDR3 bases: TGCGCCAGCAGCTTGTCGCGAATGAACACTGAAGCTTTCTTT. Residues: CASSLSRMNTEAFF.

The rearrangement links TRBV20-1 to TRBJ2-3, with no clear D. Trimming stripped 0 bases from V and 7 bases from J, with 17 bases between. The CDR3 loop spans 15 amino acids. CDR1 and CDR2 from the germline V gene are DFQATT and SNEGSKA (reference sequence). This CDR3 reads CSARDGGVRRNTQYF. The CDR3, as DNA: TGCAGTGCTAGAGATGGTGGTGTCAGGCGTAATACGCAGTATTTT.

This clonotype was recorded many times. The CDR3 sequence: CASIPLRGGLNTEAFF. CDR3 in DNA: TGTGCCAGCATTCCCCTCAGAGGAGGACTTAACACTGAAGCTTTCTTT. The chain uses TRBV12-3 or TRBV12-4 and TRBJ1-1; D is uncertain. The CDR3 consists of 16 residues. With 7 bases removed from V and 2 bases from J, the gap between germline ends came to 20 bases.

The sample holds a few counts of this clonotype. This may be a read error: a much more frequent sequence differs by one nucleotide. The chain links TRBV20-1 to TRBJ2-7; D is perhaps TRBD1 (5 bases). V was pared by 5 bases and J by 5 bases, with 13 bases between. The CDR3 extends over 12 amino acids. The germline gives CDR1 DFQATT, CDR2 SNEGSKA (reference sequence). Here the CDR3 reads CSAAQGSNEQYF. The CDR3 DNA is TGCAGTGCTGCCCAGGGTTCCAACGAGCAGTACTTC.

This clonotype was detected many times. This chain uses TRBV7-9 with TRBJ2-7; D gene ambiguous. Trimming stripped 6 bases from V and 2 bases from J, with 11 bases between. Per the germline V gene, CDR1 is SEHNR and CDR2 is FQNEAQ (reference sequence). This CDR3 has 13 residues. Here the CDR3 reads CASSLAAPYEQYF. The CDR3 nucleotides are TGTGCCAGCAGTCTGGCAGCCCCCTACGAGCAGTACTTC.

The sample holds many counts of this clonotype. The J gene is TRBJ2-7, the V gene TRBV4-1; TRBD1 agrees at 9 bases. This CDR3 spans 16 amino acids. CDR1 and CDR2 from the germline V gene are MGHRA and YSYEKL. Unmatched junction bases numbered 7, after V lost 4 bases and J lost 0 bases. The CDR3 reads CASSPRGQGGSYEQYF. CDR3 sequence (DNA): TGCGCCAGCAGCCCACGGGGACAGGGAGGCTCCTACGAGCAGTACTTC.

Many counts were recorded for this clonotype. This chain uses TRBV4-2 with TRBJ2-3; D tentatively reads TRBD1 or TRBD2 (5 bases each). This CDR3 has 16 residues. Trimming took 0 bases from V and 4 from J, leaving 14 bases between them. CDR1 and CDR2 (germline): LGHNA, YNFKEQ. For the CDR3, the DNA is TGTGCCAGCAGCCAAGACTTCGGGGCGTCGGCAGATACGCAGTATTTT. Translation: CASSQDFGASADTQYF.

This clonotype was observed at least ten times. This chain uses TRBV27 with TRBJ2-2; possible D gene TRBD2, 6 bases. V lost 5 bases and J 7 bases, leaving 14 bases between the germline ends. Germline assignment: CDR1 MNHEY and CDR2 SMNVEV (reference sequence). The CDR3 length is 14 residues. Here the CDR3 DNA reads TGTGCCAGCAGTCCACACGGCGGGGACGGGGAGCTGTTTTTT. Amino acid sequence: CASSPHGGDGELFF.

This clonotype was found many times. The gene calls are TRBV28 and TRBJ2-7; no clear D gene. From germline, CDR1 is MDHEN and CDR2 SYDVKM. Between the trimmed V and J ends, which lost 2 bases and 1 base, there was a span of 15 bases. This CDR3 contains 16 residues. This chain's CDR3 is CASSLTVSAGSYEQYF. The CDR3 coding sequence is TGTGCCAGCAGTTTAACCGTTTCGGCCGGGTCCTACGAGCAGTACTTC.

This clonotype has a count of ten or more. The genes are TRBV6-1 and TRBJ2-6, with 7 bases fitting TRBD1. Trimming cost V 5 bases and J 0 bases; bases outside gene matches: 19. This CDR3 region has 21 residues. The V gene's germline CDR1 is MNHNS and CDR2 SASEGT. The CDR3 DNA reads as TGTGCCAGCAGTCCCGTCTACGGGTCTTCTGGACAGGACTCTGGGGCCAACGTCCTGACTTTC. Encoded protein: CASSPVYGSSGQDSGANVLTF.